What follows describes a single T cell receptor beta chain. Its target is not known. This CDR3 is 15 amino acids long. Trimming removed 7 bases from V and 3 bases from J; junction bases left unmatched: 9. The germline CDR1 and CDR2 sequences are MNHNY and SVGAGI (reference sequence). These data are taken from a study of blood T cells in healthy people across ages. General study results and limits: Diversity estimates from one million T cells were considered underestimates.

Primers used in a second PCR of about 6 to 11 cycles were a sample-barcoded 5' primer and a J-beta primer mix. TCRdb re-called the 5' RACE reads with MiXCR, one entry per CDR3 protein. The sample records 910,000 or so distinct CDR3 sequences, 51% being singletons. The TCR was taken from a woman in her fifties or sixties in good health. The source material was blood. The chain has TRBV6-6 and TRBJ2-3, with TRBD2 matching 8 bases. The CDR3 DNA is TGTGCCAGCACCCCGCTAGCGGGTAGTACAGATACGCAGTATTTT. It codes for CASTPLAGSTDTQYF.